This is a list of T cell receptor beta chains from one sample in a study of neurological immune-mediated disorders. TCRdb redid the calling of the 5' RACE reads with MiXCR, one entry per CDR3 protein. The sample yields about 71,000 distinct CDR3 sequences, 10% seen once. Input material: PBMCs. The receptors derive from a man younger than 45 in good health. Each CDR3 is given with its conserved first and last residue. Fields, in order: D gene, clone size, V gene, J gene, CDR3 DNA, CDR3 protein. D genes are given only for firm matches. Not every row has a clone size; where given, it reads once, few, many or a size class.

TRBD2	few	TRBV20-1	TRBJ2-1	TGCAGTGCCACGAGCACTAGCGGAAACAATGAGCAGTTCTTC	CSATSTSGNNEQFF
TRBD1	many	TRBV7-3	TRBJ2-1	TGTGCCAGCAGCCCCTTGACAGGGCCGAGCTCCTACAATGAGCAGTTCTTC	CASSPLTGPSSYNEQFF
NA	many	TRBV30	TRBJ1-3	TGTGCCTGGAGTTGGGCCGGGCAGTCTGGAAACACCATATATTTT	CAWSWAGQSGNTIYF
NA	many	TRBV28	TRBJ2-3	TGTGCCAGCAGTTTAACGGGAGAGGCAGATACGCAGTATTTT	CASSLTGEADTQYF
NA	many	TRBV21-1	TRBJ2-5	TGTGCCAGGCCAGATGATTCACCGGGACAGGGGGCCAGGAAGGAGACCCAGTACTTC	CARPDDSPGQGARKETQYF
NA	many	TRBV5-1	TRBJ2-3	TGCGCCAGCCGGCCTCAGGGATACACAGATACGCAGTATTTT	CASRPQGYTDTQYF
NA	NA	TRBV6-5	TRBJ2-7	TGTGCCAGCAGTGCTGCAGTCCGCGGTCGTGGGTCATTATACGAGCAGTACTTC	CASSAAVRGRGSLYEQYF
TRBD1	many	TRBV6-5	TRBJ2-7	TGTGCCAGCAGTAAGGACAGGGCATCCTACGAGCAGTACTTC	CASSKDRASYEQYF
NA	many	TRBV24-1	TRBJ1-2	TGTGCCACCAGTGTATATGGGGGTGGCTACACCTTC	CATSVYGGGYTF
TRBD2	NA	TRBV5-1	TRBJ2-1	TGCGCCAGCAGCGTGACTAGCGGGGTTTACAATGAGCAGTTCTTC	CASSVTSGVYNEQFF
NA	many	TRBV7-9	TRBJ1-6	TGTGCCAGCACTCTTGGGGCTAATACCGGGGCACCTCTCCACTTT	CASTLGANTGAPLHF
NA	many	TRBV20-1	TRBJ2-1	TGCAGTGCTAGGCCTAGTCTAAAAGATGAGCAGTTCTTC	CSARPSLKDEQFF
NA	many	TRBV11-2	TRBJ2-7	TGTGCCAGCAGCGCCCACCAGGTTACCAACTACGAGCAGTACTTC	CASSAHQVTNYEQYF
NA	NA	TRBV5-1	TRBJ1-4	TGCGCCAGCAGCTTGGCCAGCTCGGGGGCGAATGAAAAACTGTTTTTT	CASSLASSGANEKLFF
NA	many	TRBV7-9	TRBJ1-1	TGTGCCAGCAGCTTAGTCACGAACACTGAAGCTTTCTTT	CASSLVTNTEAFF
TRBD1	many	TRBV12-3/TRBV12-4	TRBJ1-5	TGTGCCAGCAGTACCCAGGGGGCGGGAAGCAATCAGCCCCAGCATTTT	CASSTQGAGSNQPQHF
NA	many	TRBV7-9	TRBJ2-7	TGTGCCAGCAGCCTCGGGGACCTACACTCCTACGAGCAGTACTTC	CASSLGDLHSYEQYF
NA	many	TRBV29-1	TRBJ2-3	TGCAGCGTTGAAGATGGATTTGCAGATACGCAGTATTTT	CSVEDGFADTQYF
NA	many	TRBV20-1	TRBJ2-3	TGCAGTGCAGGGGGGGCCCAGACAGGGCCAGATACGCAGTATTTT	CSAGGAQTGPDTQYF
NA	many	TRBV18	TRBJ1-1	TGTGCCAGCTCACCACCGGGGCAGGGAACTGAAGCTTTCTTT	CASSPPGQGTEAFF
NA	many	TRBV5-1	TRBJ2-3	TGCGCCAGCAGCTTGGTGCAAAGCGGATCCCTCGGTACGCAGTATTTT	CASSLVQSGSLGTQYF
NA	few	TRBV5-1	TRBJ2-5	TGCGCCAGCAGCACCCCAGGACAGCAAGAGACCCAGTACTTC	CASSTPGQQETQYF
NA	many	TRBV2	TRBJ2-3	TGTGCCAGCAGCGAGATAGATACGCAGTATTTT	CASSEIDTQYF
TRBD1	many	TRBV20-1	TRBJ1-4	TGCAGTGCTAGACCGACAGGGGGCGATGAAAAACTGTTTTTT	CSARPTGGDEKLFF
TRBD1	many	TRBV10-3	TRBJ2-5	TGTGCCATCAGGGGGGGACAGGCCCAAGAGACCCAGTACTTC	CAIRGGQAQETQYF
TRBD2	many	TRBV5-1	TRBJ2-5	TGCGCCAGCAGCTTCGGGACTAGCGGAACCCAAGAGACCCAGTACTTC	CASSFGTSGTQETQYF